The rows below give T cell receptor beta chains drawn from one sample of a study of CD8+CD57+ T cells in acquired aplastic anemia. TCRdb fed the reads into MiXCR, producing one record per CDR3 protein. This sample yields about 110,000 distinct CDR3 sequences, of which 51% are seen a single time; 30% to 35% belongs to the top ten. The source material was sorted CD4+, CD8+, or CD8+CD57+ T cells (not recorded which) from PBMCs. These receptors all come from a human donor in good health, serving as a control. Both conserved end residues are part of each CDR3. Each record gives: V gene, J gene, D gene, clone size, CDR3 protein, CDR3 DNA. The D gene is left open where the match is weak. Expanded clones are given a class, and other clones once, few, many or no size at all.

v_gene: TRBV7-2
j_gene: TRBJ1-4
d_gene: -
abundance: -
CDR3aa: CASKGRGNEKLFF
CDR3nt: TGTGCCAGCAAGGGACGGGGTAATGAAAAACTGTTTTTT

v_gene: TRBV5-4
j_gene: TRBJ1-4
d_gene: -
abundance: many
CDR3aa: CASSLARNEKLFF
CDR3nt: TGTGCCAGCAGCTTGGCCAGGAATGAAAAACTGTTTTTT

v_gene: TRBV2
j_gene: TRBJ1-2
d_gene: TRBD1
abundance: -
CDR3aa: CASRDRDRDNYGYTF
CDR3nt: TGTGCCAGCAGGGACCGGGACAGGGATAACTATGGCTACACCTTC

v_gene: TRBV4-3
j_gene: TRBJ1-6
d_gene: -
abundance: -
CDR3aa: CASSQAPNSPLHF
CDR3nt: TGCGCCAGCAGCCAAGCTCCGAATTCACCCCTCCACTTT

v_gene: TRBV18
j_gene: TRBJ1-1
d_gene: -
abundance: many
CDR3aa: CASSHNGDVGEAFF
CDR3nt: TGTGCCAGCTCACACAACGGGGACGTTGGTGAAGCTTTCTTT

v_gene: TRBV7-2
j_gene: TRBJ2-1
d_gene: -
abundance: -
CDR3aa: CAGSLEHTSSYSEQFF
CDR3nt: TGTGCCGGCAGCTTAGAACATACGAGCTCCTACAGTGAGCAGTTCTTC

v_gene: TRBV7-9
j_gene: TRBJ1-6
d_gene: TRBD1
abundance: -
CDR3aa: CASSLGTGGRSPLHF
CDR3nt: TGTGCCAGCAGCCTCGGGACAGGGGGTAGATCACCCCTCCACTTT

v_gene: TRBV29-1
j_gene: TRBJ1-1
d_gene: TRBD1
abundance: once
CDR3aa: CSVGTGFVTEAFF
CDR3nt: TGCAGCGTTGGGACAGGGTTCGTCACTGAAGCTTTCTTT

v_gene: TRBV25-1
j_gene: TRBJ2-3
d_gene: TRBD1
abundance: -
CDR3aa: CASSDYKDRGERLSSTDTQYF
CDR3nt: TGTGCCAGCAGTGACTATAAGGACAGGGGAGAACGACTCTCTAGCACAGATACGCAGTATTTT

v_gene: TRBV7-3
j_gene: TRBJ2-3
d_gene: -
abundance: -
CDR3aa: CVSSLRGGYTDTQYF
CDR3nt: TGTGTCAGCAGCTTAAGGGGGGGTTACACAGATACGCAGTATTTT

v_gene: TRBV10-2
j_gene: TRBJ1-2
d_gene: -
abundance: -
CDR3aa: CASTRDGLFYGYTF
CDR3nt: TGCGCCAGCACGCGGGACGGACTTTTCTATGGCTACACCTTC

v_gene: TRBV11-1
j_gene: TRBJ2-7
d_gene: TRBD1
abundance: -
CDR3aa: CASSQDRSPSYEQYF
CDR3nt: TGTGCCAGCAGCCAGGACAGGAGCCCCTCCTACGAGCAGTACTTC

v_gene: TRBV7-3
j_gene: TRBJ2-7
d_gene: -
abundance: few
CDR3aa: CASSRDGSYEQYF
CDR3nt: TGTGCCAGCAGCCGGGACGGGTCCTACGAGCAGTACTTC

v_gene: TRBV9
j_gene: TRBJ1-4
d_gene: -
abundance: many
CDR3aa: CASSVDPGSNEKLFF
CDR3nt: TGTGCCAGCAGCGTAGATCCGGGGAGTAATGAAAAACTGTTTTTT

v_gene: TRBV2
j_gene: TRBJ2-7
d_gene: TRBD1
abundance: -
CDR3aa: CASSLRTGPHEQYF
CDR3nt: TGCGCCAGCAGCCTCCGGACAGGGCCGCACGAGCAGTACTTC

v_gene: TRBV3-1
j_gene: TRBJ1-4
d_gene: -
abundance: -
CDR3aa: CASSQGLGVGNEKLFF
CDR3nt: TGTGCCAGCAGCCAAGGCCTCGGGGTGGGTAATGAAAAACTGTTTTTT

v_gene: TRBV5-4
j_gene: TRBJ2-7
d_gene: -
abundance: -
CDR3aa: CASSLVTDEQYF
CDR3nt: TGTGCCAGCAGCTTGGTAACTGACGAGCAGTACTTC

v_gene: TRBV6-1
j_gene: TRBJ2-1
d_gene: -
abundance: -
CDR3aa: CACSPGLTSYNEQFF
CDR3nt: TGTGCCTGCAGTCCGGGACTTACCTCCTACAATGAGCAGTTCTTC

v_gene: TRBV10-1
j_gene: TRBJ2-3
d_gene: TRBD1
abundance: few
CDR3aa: CASIQGASDTQYF
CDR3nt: TGCGCCAGCATCCAGGGGGCATCTGATACGCAGTATTTT

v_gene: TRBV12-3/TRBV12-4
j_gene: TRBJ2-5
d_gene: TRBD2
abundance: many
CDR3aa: CASSSPSGGAVETQYF
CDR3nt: TGTGCCAGCAGCTCCCCTAGCGGGGGGGCTGTAGAGACCCAGTACTTC

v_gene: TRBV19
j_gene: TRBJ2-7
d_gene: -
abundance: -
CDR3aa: CAGSIKGDEAYEQYF
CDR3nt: TGTGCCGGTAGTATAAAGGGGGATGAGGCCTACGAGCAGTACTTC

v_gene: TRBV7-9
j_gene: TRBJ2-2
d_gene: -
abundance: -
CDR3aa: CASSSSTGELFF
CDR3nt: TGTGCCAGCAGCTCTAGTACCGGGGAGCTGTTTTTT

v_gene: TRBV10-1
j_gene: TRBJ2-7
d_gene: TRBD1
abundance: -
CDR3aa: CASRLLQGAFYEQYF
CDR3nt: TGCGCCAGCAGGCTACTCCAGGGGGCCTTCTACGAGCAGTACTTC

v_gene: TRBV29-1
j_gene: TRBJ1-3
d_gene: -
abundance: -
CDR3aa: CSVGLGSGNTIYF
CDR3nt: TGCAGCGTGGGCCTAGGGTCTGGAAACACCATATATTTT

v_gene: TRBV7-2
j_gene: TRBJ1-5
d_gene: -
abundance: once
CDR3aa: CASSPDSSNQPQHF
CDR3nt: TGTGCCAGCAGCCCTGACAGTAGCAATCAGCCCCAGCATTTT

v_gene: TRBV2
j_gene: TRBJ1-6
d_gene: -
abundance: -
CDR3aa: CASRPENSPLHF
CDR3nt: TGTGCCAGCAGACCAGAAAATTCACCCCTCCACTTT

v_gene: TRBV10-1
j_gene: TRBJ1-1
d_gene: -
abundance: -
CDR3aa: CASSESKGDTEAFF
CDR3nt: TGCGCCAGCAGTGAGTCGAAAGGGGACACTGAAGCTTTCTTT

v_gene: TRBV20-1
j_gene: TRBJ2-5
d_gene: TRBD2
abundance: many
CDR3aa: CSARVLAGDQETQYF
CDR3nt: TGCAGTGCTAGAGTACTAGCGGGGGACCAAGAGACCCAGTACTTC

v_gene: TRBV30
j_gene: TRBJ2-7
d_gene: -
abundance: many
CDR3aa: CAWSTTDYEQYF
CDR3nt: TGTGCCTGGAGTACGACGGACTACGAGCAGTACTTC

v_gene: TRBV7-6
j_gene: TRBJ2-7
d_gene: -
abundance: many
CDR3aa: CASSFSEGSYEQYF
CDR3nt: TGTGCCAGCAGCTTCTCAGAAGGCTCCTACGAGCAGTACTTC

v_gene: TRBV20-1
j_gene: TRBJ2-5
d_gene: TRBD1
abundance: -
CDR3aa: CSARQGLETQYF
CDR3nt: TGCAGTGCTCGACAGGGGTTGGAGACCCAGTACTTC

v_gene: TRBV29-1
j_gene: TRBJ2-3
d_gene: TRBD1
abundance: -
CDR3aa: CSSGTGNTDTQYF
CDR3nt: TGCAGCTCTGGGACAGGGAACACAGATACGCAGTATTTT

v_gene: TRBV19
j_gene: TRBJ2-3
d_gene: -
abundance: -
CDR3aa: CASRLTSTDTQYF
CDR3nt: TGTGCCAGTAGATTGACTAGCACAGATACGCAGTATTTT

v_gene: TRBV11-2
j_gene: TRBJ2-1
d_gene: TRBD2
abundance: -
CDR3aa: CASSESGGFSYNEQFF
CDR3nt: TGTGCCAGCAGCGAAAGCGGGGGCTTCTCCTACAATGAGCAGTTCTTC

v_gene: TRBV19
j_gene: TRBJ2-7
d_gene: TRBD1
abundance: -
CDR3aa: CASSRRTGTYEQYF
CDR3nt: TGTGCCAGTAGTAGAAGGACAGGGACCTACGAGCAGTACTTC

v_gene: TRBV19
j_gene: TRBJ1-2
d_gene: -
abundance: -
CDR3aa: CASSMGGGHTF
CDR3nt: TGTGCCAGTAGTATGGGAGGAGGGCACACCTTC

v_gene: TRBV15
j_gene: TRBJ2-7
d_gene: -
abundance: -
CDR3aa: CATSRTRTPVPYEQYF
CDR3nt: TGTGCCACCAGCAGAACCAGGACACCGGTCCCCTACGAGCAGTACTTC

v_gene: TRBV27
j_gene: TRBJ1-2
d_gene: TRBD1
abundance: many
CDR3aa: CASRGTVGGYTF
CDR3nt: TGTGCCAGCAGGGGGACAGTCGGAGGCTACACCTTC

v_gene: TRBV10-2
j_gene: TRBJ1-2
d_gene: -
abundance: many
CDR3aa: CASYAAGIYGYTF
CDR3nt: TGCGCCAGCTACGCAGCCGGGATCTATGGCTACACCTTC

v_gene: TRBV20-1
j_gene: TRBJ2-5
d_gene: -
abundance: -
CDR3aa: CSARGGYGQETQYF
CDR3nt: TGCAGTGCTAGAGGGGGATACGGCCAAGAGACCCAGTACTTC

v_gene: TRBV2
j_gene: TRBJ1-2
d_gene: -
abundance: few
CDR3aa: CASSEVGYTF
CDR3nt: TGTGCCAGCAGTGAAGTGGGCTACACCTTC

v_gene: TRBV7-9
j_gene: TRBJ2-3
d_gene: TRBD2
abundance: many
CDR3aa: CASSFAPTSGIDTDTQYF
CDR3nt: TGTGCCAGCAGCTTCGCACCCACTAGCGGGATAGACACAGATACGCAGTATTTT

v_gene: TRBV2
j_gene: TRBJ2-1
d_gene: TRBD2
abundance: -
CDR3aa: CASSYGLAGEQFF
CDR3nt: TGTGCCAGCAGCTACGGGCTAGCGGGGGAGCAGTTCTTC

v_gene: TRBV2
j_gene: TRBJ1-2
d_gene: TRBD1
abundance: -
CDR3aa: CASSAGQDNYGYTF
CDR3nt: TGTGCCAGCAGTGCGGGACAGGATAACTATGGCTACACCTTC

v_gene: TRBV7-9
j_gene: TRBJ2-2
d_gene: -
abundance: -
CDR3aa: CASSSADTGELFF
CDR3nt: TGTGCCAGCAGCTCCGCCGACACCGGGGAGCTGTTTTTT

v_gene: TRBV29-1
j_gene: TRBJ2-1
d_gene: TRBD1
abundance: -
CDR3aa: CSGGQGEGEQFF
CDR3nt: TGCAGCGGGGGACAGGGGGAAGGGGAGCAGTTCTTC

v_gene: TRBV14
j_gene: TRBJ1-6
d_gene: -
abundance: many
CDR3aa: CASSPLVTGYHNSPLHF
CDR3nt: TGTGCCAGCAGCCCGCTCGTTACAGGGTACCATAATTCACCCCTCCACTTT

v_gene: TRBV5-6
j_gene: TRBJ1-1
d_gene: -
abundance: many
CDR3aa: CASSWENSEAFF
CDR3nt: TGTGCCAGCAGCTGGGAGAACAGTGAAGCTTTCTTT

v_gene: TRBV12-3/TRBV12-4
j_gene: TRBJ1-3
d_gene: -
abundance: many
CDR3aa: CAGWEVSGNTIYF
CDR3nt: TGTGCCGGATGGGAGGTCTCTGGAAACACCATATATTTT

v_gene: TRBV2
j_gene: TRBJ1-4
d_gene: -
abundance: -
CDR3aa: CASRRETTNEKLFF
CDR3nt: TGTGCCAGCAGACGGGAGACAACTAATGAAAAACTGTTTTTT